The 31 T cell receptor beta chains listed next were all sequenced from one sample in a study of PD-L1 blockade in urothelial cancer. Generated by immunoSEQ multiplex PCR, the TCRdb table keeps only in-frame clones and is missing some. The sample consists of roughly 49,000 clones, more than 70% of them appearing once. Time point: pretreatment peripheral blood. Sequencing used PBMCs, obtained around atezolizumab (anti-PD-L1) treatment. The source of these receptors is a man in his sixties with urothelial cancer.

The CDR3, as DNA: TGTGCCAGCAGCGCAACCGGGGGGGGTAATCAGCCCCAGCATTTT. It translates to CASSATGGGNQPQHF. This chain uses TRBV9 with TRBJ1-5; possible D gene TRBD1, 5 bases. This CDR3 is built from 15 residues. The ends were cut back, 3 bases at V and 4 bases at J, with 14 bases in the middle. Germline-derived CDR1 and CDR2 are SGDLS and YYNGEE.

This chain uses TRBV5-1 with TRBJ1-3; D not certain. In germline, CDR1 is SGHRS, CDR2 YFSETQ. The CDR3 runs to 14 residues. V lost 3 bases to trimming and J lost 2 bases, with 9 bases between them. The CDR3 here is CASSYDGAGNTIYF. The CDR3 region has the DNA TGCGCCAGCAGCTATGACGGGGCTGGAAACACCATATATTTT.

Details on this clone: An end of the junction does not agree with germline; a read error may underlie this. V gene TRBV5-5 combines with J gene TRBJ2-7; 7 bases line up with TRBD1. The CDR3 is 13 residues long. Germline loops: CDR1 SGHKS, CDR2 YYEKEE (reference sequence). The CDR3 bases are TGTGCCAGCAGACAGACACAAAACATGGGACAGACCTTC. It codes for CASRQTQNMGQTF.

The chain uses TRBV6-1 and TRBJ2-7, with TRBD1 identical over 8 bases. The CDR3 runs 14 residues. After removal of 7 bases from V and 7 bases from J, the junction contained 12 bases not matched to a gene. Germline lookup yields CDR1 MNHNS and CDR2 SASEGT. CDR3 in amino acids: CASTRQGSAREQYF. CDR3 nucleotides: TGTGCCAGCACTAGACAGGGGTCCGCTAGGGAGCAGTACTTC.

This chain joins TRBV28 and TRBJ2-7, with unresolved D. Trimming removed 6 bases at V and 0 bases at J, with 9 bases between. Germline V gene lookup returns CDR1 MDHEN and CDR2 SYDVKM. The CDR3 contains 13 residues. The CDR3 DNA sequence: TGTGCCAGCAGCACTCCTAGCTCCTACGAGCAGTACTTC. This codes for CASSTPSSYEQYF.

V and J are TRBV7-6 and TRBJ1-1, with TRBD1 as a possible D gene (6 bases). V was shortened by 5 bases and J by 3 bases, with 16 bases between the two germline ends. The CDR3 is made up of 15 amino acids. Germline V gene data show CDR1 as SGHVS and CDR2 as FNYEAQ. CDR3 nucleotides: TGTGCCAGCAGCCTAGGACAGATCCCGGACACTGAAGCTTTCTTT. This encodes CASSLGQIPDTEAFF.

The DNA for the CDR3 is TGTGCCAGCAGTCCACGACTAGCGGGAACCAAGAAGGGCACCGGGGAGCTGTTTTTT. It encodes CASSPRLAGTKKGTGELFF. The chain carries TRBV27 and TRBJ2-2, with TRBD2 identical over 11 bases. Germline CDR1 MNHEY, CDR2 SMNVEV (reference sequence). V lost 5 bases to trimming and J lost 4 bases; unmatched junction nucleotides: 15. The CDR3 runs 19 residues.

The rearrangement joins TRBV6-6 to TRBJ1-2, with 7 bases matching TRBD1. J was trimmed by 7 bases and V by 7 bases; bases with no gene match: 9. From germline, CDR1 is MNHNY and CDR2 SVGAGI (reference sequence). This CDR3 is built from 13 residues. The CDR3 coding sequence is TGTGCCAGCAACCCAGGACAGGTCTCTGGCTACACCTTC. This sequence encodes CASNPGQVSGYTF.

J is TRBJ1-6 and V is TRBV9; possibly TRBD1 for D (6 bases). Trimming shortened V by 3 bases and J by 10 bases, and 17 bases separated the two germline ends. Germline V gene sequence: CDR1 SGDLS, CDR2 YYNGEE. The CDR3 totals 15 residues. CDR3 DNA sequence: TGTGCCAGCAGCGAATCCCCAGGGGCAAAATCACCCCTCCACTTT. Translating gives CASSESPGAKSPLHF.

This clone has more than one count but fewer than ten. The CDR3 spells CASSLNQGRTEAFF. CDR3 DNA sequence: TGCGCCAGCAGCTTGAATCAGGGCAGAACTGAAGCTTTCTTT. This rearrangement joins TRBV5-1 to TRBJ1-1; D is possibly TRBD1 (5 bases). Deletions cut 1 base from V and 5 bases from J, with 12 bases between. The CDR3 length is 14 residues. CDR1 and CDR2 from the germline V gene are SGHRS and YFSETQ.

This rearrangement joins TRBV6-1 to TRBJ1-2, with no clear D. This CDR3 has 16 amino acids. Germline CDR1 MNHNS, CDR2 SASEGT. V was clipped by 4 bases and J by 0 bases, with 15 bases between them. This CDR3 is CASSVSVANSNYGYTF. CDR3 coding DNA: TGTGCCAGCAGTGTCTCTGTAGCGAATTCTAACTATGGCTACACCTTC.

The V call is TRBV27, the J call TRBJ2-5; 7 bases match TRBD1. The ends lost 2 bases at V and 5 bases at J; junction bases unmatched: 8. CDR3 length: 15 amino acids. Looked up from germline, CDR1 is MNHEY and CDR2 is SMNVEV (reference sequence). The CDR3 reads CASSLRGGLRETQYF. The CDR3, as DNA: TGTGCCAGCAGTTTAAGAGGGGGCCTTCGTGAGACCCAGTACTTC.

V is TRBV10-3 and J is TRBJ2-7; maybe TRBD1 (6 bases). Trimming pared 4 bases from V and 3 bases from J, leaving 13 bases between. Looked up from germline, CDR1 is ENHRY and CDR2 is SYGVKD. The CDR3 length is 14 residues. CDR3 in DNA: TGTGCCATCAGTGGTGGACAGAGGTTCTACGAGCAGTACTTC. Amino acids: CAISGGQRFYEQYF.

The chain links TRBV5-4 to TRBJ2-2, with 14 bases aligning to TRBD2. CDR1 SGHNT and CDR2 YYREEE come from the germline V gene (reference sequence). The V and J ends lost 4 bases and 4 bases, in that order; junction bases with no gene match: 9. The CDR3 is 18 residues long. DNA of the CDR3: TGTGCCAGCAGCATCGGGACTAGCGGGGGCTTACCCACCGGGGAGCTGTTTTTT. This sequence encodes CASSIGTSGGLPTGELFF.

The rearrangement uses TRBV19 and TRBJ2-7; 9 nucleotides line up with TRBD1. J gave up 2 bases and V 5 bases, and 7 bases lay outside the gene matches. CDR3 length: 15 amino acids. CDR1 and CDR2 from the germline V gene are LNHDA and SQIVND (reference sequence). CDR3 DNA: TGTGCCAGTAGTCCGACCGGGACAGGGACCTACGAGCAGTACTTC. As protein: CASSPTGTGTYEQYF.

A remark on this clone: Germline is not matched at one junction end, which may reflect a read error. The rearrangement uses TRBV13 and TRBJ2-3, with unresolved D. CDR3 length: 13 amino acids. The germline V gene has CDR1 PRHDT and CDR2 FYEKMQ (reference sequence). The CDR3 DNA is TGTGCCAGCAGCCTAGGTCGTCGGGATACGCAGTATTTT. It codes for CASSLGRRDTQYF.

V gene TRBV18 combines with J gene TRBJ1-1; tentatively, D is TRBD1 (6 bases). Germline assignment: CDR1 KGHSH and CDR2 LQKENI. CDR3 length equals 13 residues. The V gene lost 5 bases and the J gene lost 4 bases, with 11 bases spanning the gap. CDR3 loop: CASSEGVGTEAFF. The CDR3 DNA sequence: TGTGCCAGCTCAGAGGGGGTTGGCACTGAAGCTTTCTTT.

V and J are TRBV27 and TRBJ2-1; D is perhaps TRBD2 (5 bases). Germline CDR1 is MNHEY and CDR2 is SMNVEV (reference sequence). The length of the CDR3 is 11 residues. V lost 6 bases to trimming and J lost 10 bases, with 10 bases between them. Here the CDR3 reads CASSRQREQFF. CDR3 sequence (DNA): TGTGCCAGCAGCCGCCAGCGGGAGCAGTTCTTC.

V and J are TRBV27 and TRBJ1-5, with TRBD1 matching over 9 bases. The CDR3 runs 15 residues. The junction had 11 bases not matched to a gene; V was cut back by 7 bases and J by 7 bases. The germline CDR1 and CDR2 sequences are MNHEY and SMNVEV (reference sequence). This chain's CDR3 is CASILGTGMEQPQHF. For the CDR3, the DNA is TGTGCCAGCATCCTCGGGACAGGGATGGAGCAGCCCCAGCATTTT.

The chain is built from TRBV9 and TRBJ2-1; D may be TRBD2 (5 bases). The CDR3 loop spans 16 amino acids. Germline V gives CDR1 SGDLS, CDR2 YYNGEE. V gave up 0 bases and J gave up 6 bases, with 16 bases separating them. CDR3 nucleotides: TGTGCCAGCAGCGTAGAGAGGACCGGGATATTCAATGAGCAGTTCTTC. This encodes CASSVERTGIFNEQFF. The full variable domain, rest sourced from reference TRBV9 and TRBJ2-1, is DSGVTQTPKHLITATGQRVTLRCSPRSGDLSVYWYQQSLDQGLQFLIQYYNGEERAKGNILERFSAQQFPDLHSELNLSSLELGDSALYFCASSVERTGIFNEQFFGPGTRLTVL.

The chain is built from TRBV30 and TRBJ2-6; D gene ambiguous. Looked up from germline, CDR1 is GTSNPN and CDR2 is SVGIG (reference sequence). The CDR3 is made up of 16 amino acids. Trimming shortened V by 2 bases and J by 1 base, and 12 bases separated the two germline ends. CDR3 residues: CAWSPNMQSGANVLTF. The CDR3 DNA reads TGTGCCTGGAGTCCAAACATGCAGTCTGGGGCCAACGTCCTGACTTTC.

In its sample, this clone was seen once. V usage is TRBV18 and J usage is TRBJ1-5, with 10 bases that match TRBD1. Germline V gives CDR1 KGHSH, CDR2 LQKENI. CDR3 length: 17 residues. V shed 2 bases and J 6 bases; nucleotides not matched to a gene: 10. The CDR3 sequence: CASSPGMRTGGFQPQHF. The CDR3 DNA reads TGTGCCAGCTCACCAGGGATGCGGACAGGGGGGTTTCAGCCCCAGCATTTT.

V and J are TRBV4-2 and TRBJ2-2, with 9 bases that match TRBD1. V lost 2 bases to trimming and J lost 5 bases; unmatched junction nucleotides: 6. The CDR3 runs 16 residues. CDR1 is LGHNA and CDR2 is YNFKEQ in the germline V gene. CDR3 in DNA: TGTGCCAGCAGCCAACCCGGGACAGGGAGGACCGGGGAGCTGTTTTTT. Its protein product is CASSQPGTGRTGELFF.

The rearrangement joins TRBV18 to TRBJ2-3; 7 nucleotides match TRBD2. Per the germline V gene, CDR1 is KGHSH and CDR2 is LQKENI. This CDR3 is 13 amino acids long. Trimming took 6 bases from V and 10 from J; bases not matched to a gene: 10. The CDR3 DNA follows: TGTGCCAGCTCTAGCCTGGACGCGGGGGCGCAGTATTTT. It translates to CASSSLDAGAQYF.

This clone was observed a handful of times. The rearrangement uses TRBV7-3 and TRBJ1-1, with unresolved D. CDR3 length: 13 amino acids. V was clipped by 5 bases and J by 5 bases, with 12 bases between them. Germline V gene data show CDR1 as SGHTA and CDR2 as FQGTGA. The CDR3 DNA is TGTGCCAGCAGCCGAACAGCTTCTACTGAAGCTTTCTTT. Protein sequence: CASSRTASTEAFF.

The sample holds one count of this clone. The rearrangement joins TRBV10-3 to TRBJ2-1, with 8 bases lining up with TRBD1. The length of the CDR3 is 15 residues. CDR1 and CDR2 (germline): ENHRY, SYGVKD. V lost 7 bases to trimming and J lost 0 bases; unmatched junction nucleotides: 5. The CDR3 region has the DNA TGTGCCATCACAGGGGGCCTTGACTCCTACAATGAGCAGTTCTTC. It yields the protein CAITGGLDSYNEQFF.

As DNA, the CDR3 is TGTGCCAGCTCACCAGCTAGGACAACCTACGAGCAGTACTTC. Protein product: CASSPARTTYEQYF. The rearrangement uses TRBV18 and TRBJ2-7; possible D gene TRBD1, 5 bases. Between the trimmed V and J ends, which lost 2 bases and 2 bases, there was a span of 10 bases. The CDR3 has 14 residues. CDR1 and CDR2 from the germline V gene are KGHSH and LQKENI.

The rearrangement links TRBV5-4 to TRBJ2-2; 10 bases map to TRBD1. In germline, CDR1 is SGHNT, CDR2 YYREEE (reference sequence). V shed 0 bases and J 7 bases; nucleotides not matched to a gene: 6. CDR3 size: 16 residues. The CDR3 DNA sequence: TGTGCCAGCAGCTTGGGACAGGGGGCAGTTGGCGGGGAGCTGTTTTTT. Translation gives CASSLGQGAVGGELFF.

This rearrangement joins TRBV6-5 to TRBJ1-2; 9 bases map to TRBD1. Trimming at V came to 2 bases and at J to 4 bases, leaving 5 bases not matched to a gene. The CDR3 extends over 15 amino acids. Germline assignment: CDR1 MNHEY and CDR2 SVGAGI. CDR3 region: CASSYPGQGRYGYTF. CDR3 in DNA: TGTGCCAGCAGTTACCCGGGACAGGGTCGCTATGGCTACACCTTC.

The CDR3 loop is CASSQTTSGNTIYF. The CDR3 DNA follows: TGTGCCAGCAGCCAGACAACCTCTGGAAACACCATATATTTT. The chain links TRBV6-5 to TRBJ1-3; D is ambiguous. The CDR3 has 14 residues. Trimming stripped 6 bases from V and 0 bases from J, with 9 bases between. Germline V gene lookup returns CDR1 MNHEY and CDR2 SVGAGI.

The count of this clone is one. The chain links TRBV18 to TRBJ1-5; unclear D gene. Trimming removed 6 bases from V and 2 bases from J, with 14 bases in between. Germline loops: CDR1 KGHSH, CDR2 LQKENI. The CDR3 is 15 amino acids. The CDR3: CASSRPGEGNQPQHF. Written as DNA, the CDR3 is TGTGCCAGCTCGCGGCCGGGTGAAGGCAATCAGCCCCAGCATTTT. Complete variable domain (other parts from reference TRBV18 and TRBJ1-5): NAGVMQNPRHLVRRRGQEARLRCSPMKGHSHVYWYRQLPEEGLKFMVYLQKENIIDESGMPKERFSAEFPKEGPSILRIQQVVRGDSAAYFCASSRPGEGNQPQHFGDGTRLSIL.